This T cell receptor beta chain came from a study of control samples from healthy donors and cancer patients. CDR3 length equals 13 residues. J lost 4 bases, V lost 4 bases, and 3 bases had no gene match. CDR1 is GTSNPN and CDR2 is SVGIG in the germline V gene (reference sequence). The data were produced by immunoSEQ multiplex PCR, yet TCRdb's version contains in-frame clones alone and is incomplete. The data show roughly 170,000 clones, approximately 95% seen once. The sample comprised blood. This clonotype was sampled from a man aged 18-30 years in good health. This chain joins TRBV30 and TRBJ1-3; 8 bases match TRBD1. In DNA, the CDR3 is TGTGCCTGGAACAGGGGGAACGGAAACACCATATATTTT. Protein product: CAWNRGNGNTIYF.